These 28 T cell receptor beta chains originate from one sample sequenced in a study of OX40 agonist ivuxolimab in advanced cancers. The method was the immunoSEQ multiplex PCR assay. TCRdb took over this immuneACCESS table, retaining in-frame rearrangements with V and J assigned. Such tables are incomplete; in checked studies, under half of the missing clones stem from an unresolved V gene, and the remainder is unexplained. Here the sample has about 25,000 clones; about 76% occur a single time. About 32% of the sample goes to the ten largest clones. The input for sequencing was CD4+ or CD8+ T cells sorted from blood, taken in a trial of the OX40 agonist ivuxolimab. These receptors were obtained from an adult with an advanced solid tumor such as melanoma, head and neck, liver or kidney cancer.

The V call is TRBV6-5, the J call TRBJ1-5; D is ambiguous. V lost 6 bases to trimming and J lost 5 bases, with 11 bases between them. CDR1 is MNHEY, CDR2 SVGAGI, per germline. This CDR3 has 13 residues. CDR3 bases: TGTGCCAGCAGCCTAGACTGGGATCAGCCCCAGCATTTT. Encoded protein: CASSLDWDQPQHF.

The sample holds a few counts of this clone. This sequence joins TRBV30 and TRBJ1-3, with 11 nucleotides matching TRBD1. Germline V gene sequence: CDR1 GTSNPN, CDR2 SVGIG (reference sequence). V lost 1 base and J lost 3; bases outside the gene matches: 5. The CDR3 covers 16 residues. The CDR3 region has the DNA TGTGCCTGGAGTGCCGGGACAGGGGGTTATGGAAACACCATATATTTT. It is translated as CAWSAGTGGYGNTIYF.

V and J are TRBV4-1 and TRBJ2-2; no clear D. This CDR3 is 15 amino acids long. The V gene's germline CDR1 is MGHRA and CDR2 YSYEKL. The V and J ends lost 0 bases and 1 base respectively, with 6 bases between them. This CDR3 reads CASSQDRQNTGELFF. The CDR3 DNA reads as TGCGCCAGCAGCCAAGATCGACAGAACACCGGGGAGCTGTTTTTT.

The chain is built from TRBV6-6 and TRBJ2-5; no clear D. This CDR3 is built from 14 residues. Germline V CDR1 and CDR2: MNHNY, SVGAGI (reference sequence). Trimming stripped 6 bases from V and 5 bases from J, with 16 bases between. The CDR3 sequence is CASSLMSLTETQYF. For the CDR3, the DNA is TGTGCCAGCAGCCTAATGAGCCTAACGGAGACCCAGTACTTC.

This chain joins TRBV27 and TRBJ2-6, with TRBD2 as a possible D gene (6 bases). Germline CDR1 MNHEY, CDR2 SMNVEV (reference sequence). The CDR3 contains 16 residues. Trimming cost V 5 bases and J 4 bases, with 15 bases left between them. CDR3 region: CASSPIAGYGANVLTF. CDR3 in DNA: TGTGCCAGCAGTCCTATCGCGGGGTACGGGGCCAACGTCCTGACTTTC.

This rearrangement joins TRBV19 to TRBJ2-1; 7 bases fit TRBD1. CDR3 length: 15 residues. Germline assignment: CDR1 LNHDA and CDR2 SQIVND (reference sequence). Trimming removed 7 bases from V and 8 bases from J; junction bases left unmatched: 14. The CDR3 nucleotides read TGTGCCAGTACCCCGCAGCCCGGGACAGCGGATGAGCAGTTCTTC. Its translation: CASTPQPGTADEQFF.

This chain joins TRBV6-1 and TRBJ2-5; 9 nucleotides agree with TRBD2. The last part of the DNA fits TRBJ2-7 better; the J call may be wrong. CDR3 length: 18 amino acids. Germline CDR1 MNHNS, CDR2 SASEGT. The CDR3 sequence: CASSDPLLLAGRSYEQYF. As DNA, the CDR3 is TGTGCCAGCAGTGACCCCCTTCTCCTAGCGGGGAGGTCCTACGAGCAGTACTTC.

The genes are TRBV9 and TRBJ2-1; D gene uncertain. The CDR3 is made up of 16 amino acids. The V end lost 0 bases, the J end lost 3 bases, and 13 bases lay between the germline ends. Per germline, CDR1 SGDLS and CDR2 YYNGEE. CDR3 nucleotide sequence: TGTGCCAGCAGCGTAGACCAGCGATTCTTCTACAATGAGCAGTTCTTC. Protein: CASSVDQRFFYNEQFF.

The gene calls are TRBV15 and TRBJ1-4; 8 nucleotides line up with TRBD1. The CDR3 runs 17 residues. Germline V gives CDR1 LNHNV, CDR2 YYDKDF (reference sequence). Trimming cost V 6 bases and J 0 bases; bases outside gene matches: 9. This CDR3 is CATRGTRQGPTNEKLFF. Written as DNA, the CDR3 is TGTGCCACCAGGGGCACACGACAGGGGCCAACTAATGAAAAACTGTTTTTT.

This sequence joins TRBV5-5 and TRBJ2-7, with 7 bases aligning to TRBD1. Germline V gene lookup returns CDR1 SGHKS and CDR2 YYEKEE (reference sequence). V dropped 0 bases and J dropped 8; count of bases not matched to a gene: 14. The CDR3 covers 16 residues. The CDR3 loop is CASSLAGQGEGEKQYF. The DNA for the CDR3 is TGTGCCAGCAGCTTGGCGGGGCAGGGGGAAGGTGAGAAGCAGTACTTC.

The J gene is TRBJ1-5, the V gene TRBV9; no clear D. Trimming took off 3 bases at V and 7 bases at J, with 14 bases between the two ends. The germline CDR1 and CDR2 sequences are SGDLS and YYNGEE. The CDR3 is 14 residues long. The CDR3 sequence is CASSDSGIGQPQHF. CDR3 nucleotides: TGTGCCAGCAGCGATTCCGGAATAGGGCAGCCCCAGCATTTT.

CDR3 sequence (DNA): TGTGCCAGCAGTTTGACAGGGTACGAGCAGTACTTC. It encodes CASSLTGYEQYF. The J gene is TRBJ2-7, the V gene TRBV5-6; 7 nucleotides line up with TRBD1. After removal of 5 bases from V and 4 bases from J, the junction contained 3 bases not matched to a gene. This CDR3 has 12 residues. Germline-derived CDR1 and CDR2 are SGHDT and YYEEEE.

This clone was counted a few times. The chain carries TRBV11-3 and TRBJ2-1, with TRBD1 identical over 8 bases. Germline CDR1 and CDR2: SGHNT and YENEEA. The V segment lost 7 bases and the J segment 7 bases; nucleotides outside the gene matches: 6. The CDR3 is 13 amino acids. CDR3 amino acids: CASTDQGANEQFF. The CDR3 nucleotides read TGTGCCAGCACTGATCAGGGGGCAAATGAGCAGTTCTTC.

This clone was found once. V usage is TRBV7-8 and J usage is TRBJ1-2, with TRBD1 identical over 10 bases. CDR1 and CDR2 (germline): SGHVS, FQNEAQ. Losses at the gene ends were 8 bases for V and 3 bases for J; bases not matched to a gene: 9. This CDR3 contains 15 residues. The CDR3 DNA reads TGTGCCAGCGGCGACAGGGGGCGCGTCCACTATGGCTACACCTTC. It specifies CASGDRGRVHYGYTF.

The chain uses TRBV4-1 and TRBJ2-2, with a weak D call TRBD2 (5 bases). Germline CDR1 reads MGHRA; CDR2 reads YSYEKL. This CDR3 spans 13 amino acids. Trimming took 4 bases from V and 13 from J, leaving 16 bases between them. The CDR3: CASSLLDRDALFF. The DNA for the CDR3 is TGCGCCAGCAGCCTCTTAGACCGGGATGCGCTGTTTTTT.

The chain uses TRBV9 and TRBJ2-7, with 13 bases that match TRBD2. The ends lost 4 bases at V and 6 bases at J; junction bases unmatched: 10. Germline V lookup: CDR1 SGDLS, CDR2 YYNGEE. There are 16 residues in the CDR3. The CDR3 coding sequence is TGTGCCAGCAGCCCTCGACTAGCGGGGGGCCTAGGCGAGCAGTACTTC. Protein product: CASSPRLAGGLGEQYF.

The CDR3 loop is CASSWGQAYNEQFF. CDR3 coding DNA: TGTGCCAGCAGTTGGGGACAGGCATACAATGAGCAGTTCTTC. The chain uses TRBV27 and TRBJ2-1; 8 bases match TRBD1. Trimming removed 4 bases from V and 4 bases from J; junction bases left unmatched: 3. Germline CDR1 and CDR2: MNHEY and SMNVEV (reference sequence). This CDR3 is built from 14 residues.

The rearrangement joins TRBV29-1 to TRBJ2-1, with D maybe TRBD1 (6 bases). The CDR3 spans 13 residues. Germline lookup yields CDR1 SQVTM and CDR2 ANQGSEA. The V and J ends lost 4 bases and 9 bases respectively, with 16 bases between them. CDR3 sequence reads: CSVVDRTVAEQFF. The DNA for the CDR3 is TGCAGCGTTGTGGATCGGACAGTGGCTGAGCAGTTCTTC.

This chain links TRBV15 with TRBJ1-5; TRBD1 is a possible D gene (6 bases). Germline V gene sequence: CDR1 LNHNV, CDR2 YYDKDF (reference sequence). The CDR3 has 15 residues. Trimming took 7 bases from V and 4 from J, leaving 17 bases between them. DNA of the CDR3: TGTGCCACCACCTCACGGGGACACGGGAATCAGCCCCAGCATTTT. This translates into CATTSRGHGNQPQHF.

This clone has only a few counts. The chain is built from TRBV27 and TRBJ2-7; TRBD1 agrees at 7 bases. V was clipped by 4 bases and J by 2 bases; unmatched bases: 5. There are 14 residues in the CDR3. Germline values: CDR1 MNHEY, CDR2 SMNVEV (reference sequence). CDR3 protein: CASSSVGTAYEQYF. CDR3 nucleotide sequence: TGTGCCAGCAGTTCCGTAGGGACAGCCTACGAGCAGTACTTC.

The genes are TRBV5-6 and TRBJ2-1; D possibly corresponds to TRBD1 (7 bases). V was clipped by 2 bases and J by 11 bases, with 20 bases between them. Germline assignment: CDR1 SGHDT and CDR2 YYEEEE. This CDR3 contains 15 residues. CDR3 DNA: TGTGCCAGCAGCTTACTCCTCGGAGGGGGCTATAAGCAGTTCTTC. Protein: CASSLLLGGGYKQFF.

The chain is built from TRBV7-9 and TRBJ2-7; D possibly matches TRBD1 or TRBD2 (5 bases each). CDR3 length: 12 residues. V gave up 7 bases and J gave up 5 bases, with 12 bases separating them. From germline, CDR1 is SEHNR and CDR2 FQNEAQ (reference sequence). CDR3 loop: CASNRDGDEQYF. The CDR3 DNA sequence: TGTGCCAGCAATCGGGACGGGGACGAGCAGTACTTC.

The chain is built from TRBV4-2 and TRBJ2-7; D perhaps matches TRBD1 (8 bases). V was pared by 2 bases and J by 0 bases, with 17 bases between. Per the germline V gene, CDR1 is LGHNA and CDR2 is YNFKEQ. This CDR3 region has 17 residues. CDR3 sequence reads: CASSQPQGEGPSYEQYF. CDR3 coding DNA: TGTGCCAGCAGCCAACCACAGGGGGAGGGACCCTCCTACGAGCAGTACTTC.

The chain uses TRBV10-3 and TRBJ2-6; the D call may be TRBD1 or TRBD2 (5 bases each). The CDR3 is 22 amino acids. Germline V gene data show CDR1 as ENHRY and CDR2 as SYGVKD. The V end was cut by 0 bases, the J end by 0 bases, with 24 bases between. The DNA of the CDR3 is TGTGCCATCAGTGAGTCGAGGGGTCAGTCGTACAGACATACCTCTGGGGCCAACGTCCTGACTTTC. Protein sequence: CAISESRGQSYRHTSGANVLTF.

This clone was seen at least ten times. This CDR3 is CASSMGATGSPLHF. The CDR3 DNA sequence: TGTGCCAGTAGTATGGGAGCGACAGGGTCTCCCCTCCACTTT. The genes are TRBV19 and TRBJ1-6; 7 bases are a match to TRBD1. From germline, CDR1 is LNHDA and CDR2 SQIVND (reference sequence). The CDR3 totals 14 residues. Trimming cost V 3 bases and J 13 bases; bases outside gene matches: 9.

V gene TRBV5-1 combines with J gene TRBJ1-1, with 7 positions matching TRBD1. The CDR3 length is 16 residues. Germline values: CDR1 SGHRS, CDR2 YFSETQ. The V segment lost 0 bases and the J segment 0 bases; nucleotides outside the gene matches: 5. CDR3 in DNA: TGCGCCAGCAGCTTGGTACCGGGACAGATGAACACTGAAGCTTTCTTT. Its protein product is CASSLVPGQMNTEAFF.

The gene calls are TRBV5-4 and TRBJ2-1; the match to TRBD1 covers 9 bases. The CDR3 runs to 16 residues. Germline CDR1 reads SGHNT; CDR2 reads YYREEE (reference sequence). Trimming cost V 5 bases and J 2 bases; bases outside gene matches: 8. CDR3 nucleotides: TGTGCCAGCAGTTTCGGGACAGGGACTCCCTACAATGAGCAGTTCTTC. This gives the protein CASSFGTGTPYNEQFF.

This clone has only a few counts. The rearrangement links TRBV5-1 to TRBJ1-5, with D unclear. The CDR3 spans 15 residues. Per germline, CDR1 SGHRS and CDR2 YFSETQ. Trimming left V 0 bases short and J 5 bases short, with 12 bases between. The CDR3 DNA reads as TGCGCCAGCAGCTTGGAAGGAGAGGAGTATCAGCCCCAGCATTTT. This translates into CASSLEGEEYQPQHF.